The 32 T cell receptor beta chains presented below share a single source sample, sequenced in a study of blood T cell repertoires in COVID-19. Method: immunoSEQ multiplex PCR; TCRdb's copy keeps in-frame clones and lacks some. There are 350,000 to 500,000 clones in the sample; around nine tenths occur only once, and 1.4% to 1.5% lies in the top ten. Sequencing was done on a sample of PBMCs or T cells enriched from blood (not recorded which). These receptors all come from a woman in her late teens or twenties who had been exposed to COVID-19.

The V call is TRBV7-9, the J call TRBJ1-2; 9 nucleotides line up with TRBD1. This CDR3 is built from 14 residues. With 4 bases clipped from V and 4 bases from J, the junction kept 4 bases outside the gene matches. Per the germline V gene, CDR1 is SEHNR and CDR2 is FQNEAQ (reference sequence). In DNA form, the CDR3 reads TGTGCCAGCAGCTCCGGACAGGGGAGCTATGGCTACACCTTC. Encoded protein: CASSSGQGSYGYTF.

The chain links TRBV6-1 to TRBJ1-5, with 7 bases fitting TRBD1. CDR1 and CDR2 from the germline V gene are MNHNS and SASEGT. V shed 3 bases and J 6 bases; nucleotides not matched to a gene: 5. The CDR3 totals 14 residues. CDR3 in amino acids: CASSERGLLQPQHF. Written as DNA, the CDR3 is TGTGCCAGCAGTGAGAGGGGGCTCCTTCAGCCCCAGCATTTT.

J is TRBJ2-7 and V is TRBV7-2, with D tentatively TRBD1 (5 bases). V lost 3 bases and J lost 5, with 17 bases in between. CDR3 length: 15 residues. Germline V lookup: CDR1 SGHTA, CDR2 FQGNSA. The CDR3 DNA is TGTGCCAGCAGCTTCGCCCCACAGGAATCCAACGAGCAGTACTTC. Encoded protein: CASSFAPQESNEQYF. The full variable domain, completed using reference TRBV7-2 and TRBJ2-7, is GAGVSQSPSNKVTEKGKDVELRCDPISGHTALYWYRQSLGQGLEFLIYFQGNSAPDKSGLPSDRFSAERTGGSVSTLTIQRTQQEDSAVYLCASSFAPQESNEQYFGPGTRLTVT.

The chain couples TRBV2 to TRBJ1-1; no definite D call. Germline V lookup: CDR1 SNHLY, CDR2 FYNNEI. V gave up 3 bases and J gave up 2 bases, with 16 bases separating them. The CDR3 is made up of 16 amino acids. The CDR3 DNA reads TGTGCCAGCAGTGATGTACGAGCAGGCGAAAACACTGAAGCTTTCTTT. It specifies CASSDVRAGENTEAFF.

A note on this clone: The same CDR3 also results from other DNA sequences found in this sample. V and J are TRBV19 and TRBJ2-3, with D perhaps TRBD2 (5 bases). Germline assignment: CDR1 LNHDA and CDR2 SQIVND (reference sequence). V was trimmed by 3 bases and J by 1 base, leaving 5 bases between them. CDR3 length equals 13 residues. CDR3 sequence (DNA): TGTGCCAGTAGTATCGGGGGCACAGATACGCAGTATTTT. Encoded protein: CASSIGGTDTQYF.

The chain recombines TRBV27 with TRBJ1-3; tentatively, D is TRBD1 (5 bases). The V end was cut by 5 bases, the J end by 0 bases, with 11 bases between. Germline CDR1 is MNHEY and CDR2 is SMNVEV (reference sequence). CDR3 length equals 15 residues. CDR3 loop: CASSPLGDSGNTIYF. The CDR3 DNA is TGTGCCAGCAGTCCCTTAGGGGACTCTGGAAACACCATATATTTT.

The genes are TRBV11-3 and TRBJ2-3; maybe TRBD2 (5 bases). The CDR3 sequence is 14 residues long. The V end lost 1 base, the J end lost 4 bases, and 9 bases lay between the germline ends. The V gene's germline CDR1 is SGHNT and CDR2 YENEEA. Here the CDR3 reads CASSLGVGADTQYF. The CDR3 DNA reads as TGTGCCAGCAGCTTAGGGGTCGGGGCAGATACGCAGTATTTT.

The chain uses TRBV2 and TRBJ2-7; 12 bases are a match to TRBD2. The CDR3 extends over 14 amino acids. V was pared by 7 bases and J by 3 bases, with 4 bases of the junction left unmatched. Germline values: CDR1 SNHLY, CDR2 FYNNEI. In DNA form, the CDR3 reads TGTGCCAGCAAAGGACTAGCGGGGCGCTACGAGCAGTACTTC. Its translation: CASKGLAGRYEQYF.

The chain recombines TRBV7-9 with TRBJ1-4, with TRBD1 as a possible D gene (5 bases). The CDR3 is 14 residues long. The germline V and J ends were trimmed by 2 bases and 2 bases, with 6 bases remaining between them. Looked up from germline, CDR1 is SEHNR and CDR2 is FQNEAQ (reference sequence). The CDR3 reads CASSLQGTNEKLFF. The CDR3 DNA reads TGTGCCAGCAGCTTACAGGGTACTAATGAAAAACTGTTTTTT.

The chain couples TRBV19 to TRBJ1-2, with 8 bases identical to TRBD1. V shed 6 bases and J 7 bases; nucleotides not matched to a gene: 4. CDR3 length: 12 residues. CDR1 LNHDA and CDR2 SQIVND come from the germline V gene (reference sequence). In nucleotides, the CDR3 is TGTGCCAGTAGCTCCAGGGGGCCTGGCTACACCTTC. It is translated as CASSSRGPGYTF.

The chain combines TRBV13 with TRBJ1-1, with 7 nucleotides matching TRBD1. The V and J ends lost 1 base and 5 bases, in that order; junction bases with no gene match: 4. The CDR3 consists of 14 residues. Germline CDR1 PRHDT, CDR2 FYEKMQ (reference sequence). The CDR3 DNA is TGTGCCAGCAGCTTAGCCAGGGGGGTAACTGAAGCTTTCTTT. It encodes CASSLARGVTEAFF. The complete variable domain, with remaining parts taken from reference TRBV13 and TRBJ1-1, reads AAGVIQSPRHLIKEKRETATLKCYPIPRHDTVYWYQQGPGQDPQFLISFYEKMQSDKGSIPDRFSAQQFSDYHSELNMSSLELGDSALYFCASSLARGVTEAFFGQGTRLTVV.

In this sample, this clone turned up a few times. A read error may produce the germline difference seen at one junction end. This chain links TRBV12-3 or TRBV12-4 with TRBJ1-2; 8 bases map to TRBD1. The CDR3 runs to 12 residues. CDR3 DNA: TGTGCCAGCAGTTTAGGGACAGGGCCCCAAGCCTTC. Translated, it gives CASSLGTGPQAF.

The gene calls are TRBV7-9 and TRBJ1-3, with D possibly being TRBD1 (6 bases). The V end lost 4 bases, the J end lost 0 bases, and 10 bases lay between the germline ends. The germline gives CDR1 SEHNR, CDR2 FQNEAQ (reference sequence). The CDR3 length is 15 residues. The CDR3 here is CASSYDRSSGNTIYF. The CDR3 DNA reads TGTGCCAGCAGCTATGACAGGAGCTCTGGAAACACCATATATTTT. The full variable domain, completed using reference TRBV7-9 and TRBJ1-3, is DTGVSQNPRHKITKRGQNVTFRCDPISEHNRLYWYRQTLGQGPEFLTYFQNEAQLEKSRLLSDRFSAERPKGSFSTLEIQRTEQGDSAMYLCASSYDRSSGNTIYFGEGSWLTVV.

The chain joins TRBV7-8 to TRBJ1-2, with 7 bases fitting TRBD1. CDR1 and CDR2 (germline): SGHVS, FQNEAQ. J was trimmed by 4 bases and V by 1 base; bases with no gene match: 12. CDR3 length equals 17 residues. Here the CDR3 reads CASSLGGAGQIFYGYTF. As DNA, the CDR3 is TGTGCCAGCAGCTTAGGGGGGGCGGGACAGATATTCTATGGCTACACCTTC.

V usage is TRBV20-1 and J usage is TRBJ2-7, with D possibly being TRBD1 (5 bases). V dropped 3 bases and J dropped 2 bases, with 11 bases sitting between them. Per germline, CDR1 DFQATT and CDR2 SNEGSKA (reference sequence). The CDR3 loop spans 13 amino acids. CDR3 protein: CSASTTEAYEQYF. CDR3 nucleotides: TGCAGTGCTAGTACGACAGAAGCCTACGAGCAGTACTTC.

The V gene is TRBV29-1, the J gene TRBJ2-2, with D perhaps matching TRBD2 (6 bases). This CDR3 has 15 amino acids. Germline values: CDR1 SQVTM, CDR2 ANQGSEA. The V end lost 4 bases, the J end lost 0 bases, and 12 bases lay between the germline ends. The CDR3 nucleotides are TGCAGCGTTGTGGGCGGGGAAGCGAACACCGGGGAGCTGTTTTTT. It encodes CSVVGGEANTGELFF.

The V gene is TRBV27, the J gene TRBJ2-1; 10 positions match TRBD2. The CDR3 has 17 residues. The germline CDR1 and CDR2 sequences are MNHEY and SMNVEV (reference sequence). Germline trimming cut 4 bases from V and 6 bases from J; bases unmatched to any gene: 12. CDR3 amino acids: CASSSPTAGGSANEQFF. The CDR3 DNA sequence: TGTGCCAGCAGTTCCCCGACAGCGGGAGGGTCGGCCAATGAGCAGTTCTTC.

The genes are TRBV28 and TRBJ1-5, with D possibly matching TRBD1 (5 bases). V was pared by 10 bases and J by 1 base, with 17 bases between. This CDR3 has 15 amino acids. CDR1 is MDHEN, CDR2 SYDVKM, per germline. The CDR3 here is CAILGGGVSNQPQHF. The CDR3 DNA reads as TGTGCCATCCTCGGGGGAGGAGTGAGCAATCAGCCCCAGCATTTT.

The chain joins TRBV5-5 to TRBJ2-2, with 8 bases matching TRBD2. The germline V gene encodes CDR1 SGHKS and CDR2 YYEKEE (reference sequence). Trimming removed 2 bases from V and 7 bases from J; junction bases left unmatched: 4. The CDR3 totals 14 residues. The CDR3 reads CASSLAGANGELFF. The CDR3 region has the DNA TGTGCCAGCAGCTTAGCGGGAGCGAACGGGGAGCTGTTTTTT. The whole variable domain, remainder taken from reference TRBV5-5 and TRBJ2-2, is DAGVTQSPTHLIKTRGQQVTLRCSPISGHKSVSWYQQVLGQGPQFIFQYYEKEERGRGNFPDRFSARQFPNYSSELNVNALLLGDSALYLCASSLAGANGELFFGEGSRLTVL.

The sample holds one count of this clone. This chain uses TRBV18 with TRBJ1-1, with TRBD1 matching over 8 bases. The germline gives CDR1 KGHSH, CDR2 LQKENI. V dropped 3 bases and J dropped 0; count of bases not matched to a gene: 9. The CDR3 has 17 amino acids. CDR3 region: CASSPSRDRMMNTEAFF. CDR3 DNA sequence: TGTGCCAGCTCACCCTCCCGGGACAGGATGATGAACACTGAAGCTTTCTTT.

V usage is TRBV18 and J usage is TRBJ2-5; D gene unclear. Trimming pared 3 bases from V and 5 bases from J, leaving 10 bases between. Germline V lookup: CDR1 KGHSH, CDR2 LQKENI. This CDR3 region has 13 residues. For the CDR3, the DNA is TGTGCCAGCTCACCTCTAGATCGGGAGACCCAGTACTTC. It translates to CASSPLDRETQYF.

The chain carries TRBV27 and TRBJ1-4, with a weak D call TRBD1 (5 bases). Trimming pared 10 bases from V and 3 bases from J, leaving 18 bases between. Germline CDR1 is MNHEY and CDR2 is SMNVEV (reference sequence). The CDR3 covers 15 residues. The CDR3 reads CATSFKGSPNEKLFF. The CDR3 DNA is TGTGCCACCAGCTTTAAGGGGTCCCCTAATGAAAAACTGTTTTTT. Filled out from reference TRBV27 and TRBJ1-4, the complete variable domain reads EAQVTQNPRYLITVTGKKLTVTCSQNMNHEYMSWYRQDPGLGLRQIYYSMNVEVTDKGDVPEGYKVSRKEKRNFPLILESPSPNQTSLYFCATSFKGSPNEKLFFGSGTQLSVL.

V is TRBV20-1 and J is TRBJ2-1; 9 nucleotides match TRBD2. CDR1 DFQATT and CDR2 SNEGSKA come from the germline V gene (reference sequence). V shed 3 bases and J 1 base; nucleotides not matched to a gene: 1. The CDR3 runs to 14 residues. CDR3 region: CSASLAGSYNEQFF. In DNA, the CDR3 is TGCAGTGCTAGTCTAGCGGGATCCTACAATGAGCAGTTCTTC.

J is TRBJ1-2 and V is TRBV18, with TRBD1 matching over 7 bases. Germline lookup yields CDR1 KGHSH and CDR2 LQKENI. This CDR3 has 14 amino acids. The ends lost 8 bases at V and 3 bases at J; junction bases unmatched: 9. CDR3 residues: CASQNSQGDYGYTF. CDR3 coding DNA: TGTGCCAGCCAAAACAGCCAGGGGGACTATGGCTACACCTTC.

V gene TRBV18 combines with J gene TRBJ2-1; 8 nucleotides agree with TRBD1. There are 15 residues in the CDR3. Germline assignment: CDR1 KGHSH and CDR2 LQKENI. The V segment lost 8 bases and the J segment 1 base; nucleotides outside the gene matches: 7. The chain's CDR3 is CASATDRGSYNEQFF. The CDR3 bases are TGTGCCAGCGCTACCGACAGGGGATCCTACAATGAGCAGTTCTTC.

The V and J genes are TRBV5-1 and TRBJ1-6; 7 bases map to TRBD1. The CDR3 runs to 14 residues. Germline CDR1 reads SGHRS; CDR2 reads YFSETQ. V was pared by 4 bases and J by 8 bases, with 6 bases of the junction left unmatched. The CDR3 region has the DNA TGCGCCAGCAGCCCTTGGGACAGCGATTCACCCCTCCACTTT. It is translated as CASSPWDSDSPLHF.

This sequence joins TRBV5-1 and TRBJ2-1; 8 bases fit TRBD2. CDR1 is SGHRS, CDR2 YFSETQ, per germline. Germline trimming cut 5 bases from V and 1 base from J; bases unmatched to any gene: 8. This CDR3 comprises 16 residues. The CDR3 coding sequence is TGCGCCAGCAGTCCGGAAGCGGGAGCATCCTACAATGAGCAGTTCTTC. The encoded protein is CASSPEAGASYNEQFF.

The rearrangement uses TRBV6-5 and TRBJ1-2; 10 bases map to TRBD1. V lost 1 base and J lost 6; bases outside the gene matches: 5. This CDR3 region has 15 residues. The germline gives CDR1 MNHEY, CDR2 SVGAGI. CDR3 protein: CASSYYRTGGNGYTF. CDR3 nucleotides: TGTGCCAGCAGTTACTACCGGACAGGGGGAAATGGCTACACCTTC.

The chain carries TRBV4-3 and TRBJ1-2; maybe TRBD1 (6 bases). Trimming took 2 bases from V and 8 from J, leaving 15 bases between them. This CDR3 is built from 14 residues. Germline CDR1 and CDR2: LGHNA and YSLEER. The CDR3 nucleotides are TGCGCCAGCAGCCAATCCACAGGGAATTCCGGCTACACCTTC. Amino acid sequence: CASSQSTGNSGYTF.

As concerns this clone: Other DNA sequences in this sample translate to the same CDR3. The CDR3 DNA follows: TGCGCCAGCAGCTCGGACAGGGGCTACGAGCAGTACTTC. Translation: CASSSDRGYEQYF. This chain connects TRBV5-1 to TRBJ2-7; 9 bases map to TRBD1. This CDR3 has 13 amino acids. Trimming cost V 3 bases and J 3 bases; bases outside gene matches: 1. The germline gives CDR1 SGHRS, CDR2 YFSETQ.

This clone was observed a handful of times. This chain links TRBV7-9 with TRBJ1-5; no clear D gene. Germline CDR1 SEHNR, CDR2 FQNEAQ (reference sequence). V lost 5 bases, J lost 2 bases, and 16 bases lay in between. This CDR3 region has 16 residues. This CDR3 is CASSHESRLGNQPQHF. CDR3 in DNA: TGTGCCAGCAGCCATGAGTCCAGGTTAGGCAATCAGCCCCAGCATTTT.

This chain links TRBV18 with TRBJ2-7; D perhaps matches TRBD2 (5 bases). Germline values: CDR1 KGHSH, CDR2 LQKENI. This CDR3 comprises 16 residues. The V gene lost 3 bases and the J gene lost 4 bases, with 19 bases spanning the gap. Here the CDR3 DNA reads TGTGCCAGCTCACCCTCGTACAGCGGACCCGGGTACGAGCAGTACTTC. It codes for CASSPSYSGPGYEQYF.